Below are 18 T cell receptor beta chains sequenced from a single sample in a study of identical twins. TCRdb redid the calling of the 5' RACE reads with MiXCR, one entry per CDR3 protein. The sample holds fewer than 250,000 distinct CDR3 sequences; 15% to 20% are singletons and the top ten take 40%. Separately, the same data were catalogued under a study of T cells expressing NK-cell markers.

The sequenced sample consisted of CD8+ T cells sorted from blood. These receptors were taken from a woman between 18 and 30 years old in good health.

The rearrangement links TRBV27 to TRBJ2-5; D unclear. Germline CDR1 and CDR2: MNHEY and SMNVEV (reference sequence). The CDR3 runs 13 residues. Trimming pared 7 bases from V and 0 bases from J, leaving 9 bases between. The CDR3 sequence is CASKKIDQETQYF. The CDR3 DNA follows: TGTGCCAGCAAAAAAATTGACCAAGAGACCCAGTACTTC.

In DNA, the CDR3 is TGTGCCAGTACCGGACCCGGGGGCTTTAACTATGGCTACACCTTC. This codes for CASTGPGGFNYGYTF. The V and J genes are TRBV19 and TRBJ1-2, with a possible D match to TRBD1 (6 bases). The germline gives CDR1 LNHDA, CDR2 SQIVND (reference sequence). The CDR3 has 15 residues. The V and J ends lost 7 bases and 1 base respectively, with 16 bases between them. Looking up the rest from reference TRBV19 and TRBJ1-2 gives the full variable domain: DGGITQSPKYLFRKEGQNVTLSCEQNLNHDAMYWYRQDPGQGLRLIYYSQIVNDFQKGDIAEGYSVSREKKESFPLTVTSAQKNPTAFYLCASTGPGGFNYGYTFGSGTRLTVV.

This chain uses TRBV6-1 with TRBJ2-2; 8 nucleotides line up with TRBD1. Germline trimming cut 6 bases from V and 2 bases from J; bases unmatched to any gene: 8. CDR3 length: 16 amino acids. Germline lookup yields CDR1 MNHNS and CDR2 SASEGT. CDR3 in amino acids: CASRKPGQANTGELFF. The CDR3 bases are TGTGCCAGCAGAAAACCGGGACAGGCAAACACCGGGGAGCTGTTTTTT.

In this sample, this clonotype turned up a few times. This chain connects TRBV14 to TRBJ1-1; D gene unclear. The CDR3 length is 14 residues. In germline, CDR1 is SGHDN, CDR2 FVKESK. Trimming shortened V by 3 bases and J by 0 bases, and 8 bases separated the two germline ends. CDR3 DNA: TGTGCCAGCAGCCAGGACCACATGAACACTGAAGCTTTCTTT. Translation: CASSQDHMNTEAFF. Full variable domain (remainder filled in from reference TRBV14 and TRBJ1-1): EAGVTQFPSHSVIEKGQTVTLRCDPISGHDNLYWYRRVMGKEIKFLLHFVKESKQDESGMPNNRFLAERTGGTYSTLKVQPAELEDSGVYFCASSQDHMNTEAFFGQGTRLTVV.

The sample holds a few counts of this clonotype. The chain carries TRBV19 and TRBJ2-7; TRBD2 matches 8 bases. Germline-derived CDR1 and CDR2 are LNHDA and SQIVND (reference sequence). V shed 8 bases and J 0 bases; nucleotides not matched to a gene: 9. This CDR3 is built from 15 residues. CDR3 loop: CASSVTSASSYEQYF. The CDR3 nucleotides read TGTGCCAGTTCGGTGACTAGCGCCAGCTCCTACGAGCAGTACTTC.

This clonotype was counted only a few times. The chain has TRBV14 and TRBJ1-2; D gene uncertain. Germline CDR1 and CDR2: SGHDN and FVKESK. V dropped 4 bases and J dropped 4 bases, with 7 bases sitting between them. There are 12 residues in the CDR3. The DNA for the CDR3 is TGTGCCAGCAGCCCCGGCCTCTATGGCTACACCTTC. Translated: CASSPGLYGYTF.

There are a few counts of this clonotype. CDR3 residues: CSVGGRGFYNEQFF. CDR3 nucleotides: TGCAGCGTTGGAGGTCGGGGATTCTACAATGAGCAGTTCTTC. The rearrangement links TRBV29-1 to TRBJ2-1; TRBD2 might be the D (5 bases). CDR3 size: 14 residues. V lost 4 bases, J lost 3 bases, and 13 bases lay in between. CDR1 SQVTM and CDR2 ANQGSEA come from the germline V gene.

This chain joins TRBV12-3 or TRBV12-4 and TRBJ2-3, with 10 bases lining up with TRBD2. V was clipped by 3 bases and J by 5 bases; unmatched bases: 11. This CDR3 has 17 residues. The CDR3 reads CASSFGRAGGPVDTQYF. The CDR3 region has the DNA TGTGCCAGCAGTTTTGGGAGAGCGGGAGGGCCCGTAGATACGCAGTATTTT.

The CDR3 sequence: CASSPRTSGGTHPYTTDTQYF. CDR3 coding DNA: TGTGCCAGCAGCCCTAGGACTAGCGGGGGAACGCATCCATACACCACAGATACGCAGTATTTT. The chain has TRBV5-6 and TRBJ2-3; 13 bases are a match to TRBD2. V dropped 4 bases and J dropped 2; count of bases not matched to a gene: 19. Germline CDR1 SGHDT, CDR2 YYEEEE. The CDR3 runs 21 residues.

The chain recombines TRBV9 with TRBJ2-1; 8 positions agree with TRBD2. Germline V gene lookup returns CDR1 SGDLS and CDR2 YYNGEE. V lost 0 bases and J lost 9; bases outside the gene matches: 5. The CDR3 spans 14 residues. CDR3 loop: CASSVAGGPGEQFF. Written as DNA, the CDR3 is TGTGCCAGCAGCGTAGCGGGAGGGCCGGGTGAGCAGTTCTTC.

This clonotype was recorded a few times. The rearrangement joins TRBV12-3 or TRBV12-4 to TRBJ1-5; D unclear. The CDR3 is 13 residues long. V dropped 2 bases and J dropped 0 bases, with 2 bases sitting between them. The CDR3 sequence: CASSLSSNQPQHF. DNA of the CDR3: TGTGCCAGCAGTTTAAGTAGCAATCAGCCCCAGCATTTT.

This clonotype has a count of ten or more. The J gene is TRBJ1-5, the V gene TRBV12-3 or TRBV12-4; D call uncertain. Trimming removed 1 base from V and 6 bases from J, with 7 bases in between. The CDR3 has 13 amino acids. This CDR3 is CASSLGDGQPQHF. CDR3 coding DNA: TGTGCCAGCAGTTTAGGGGATGGTCAGCCCCAGCATTTT.

This clonotype was recorded at least ten times. The V call is TRBV10-3, the J call TRBJ2-1; 7 bases line up with TRBD2. Trimming removed 8 bases from V and 5 bases from J; junction bases left unmatched: 6. CDR1 is ENHRY and CDR2 is SYGVKD in the germline V gene. The CDR3 sequence is 13 residues long. The chain's CDR3 is CAISASGDNEQFF. In DNA form, the CDR3 reads TGTGCCATCTCGGCTAGCGGAGACAATGAGCAGTTCTTC.

The CDR3 sequence: CASSSRWTGGDGNQPQHF. DNA of the CDR3: TGTGCCAGCAGCTCCCGGTGGACAGGGGGCGATGGCAATCAGCCCCAGCATTTT. The chain employs TRBV5-5 and TRBJ1-5; TRBD1 aligns across 11 bases. Germline lookup yields CDR1 SGHKS and CDR2 YYEKEE (reference sequence). This CDR3 region has 18 residues. Unmatched junction bases numbered 10, after V lost 3 bases and J lost 2 bases.

This clonotype occurred a few times. V and J are TRBV9 and TRBJ2-3; a possible D gene is TRBD2 (6 bases). This CDR3 has 17 amino acids. From germline, CDR1 is SGDLS and CDR2 YYNGEE. With 3 bases removed from V and 4 bases from J, the gap between germline ends came to 21 bases. CDR3 amino acids: CASSAALLRGASDTQYF. The CDR3 nucleotides are TGTGCCAGCAGCGCCGCCCTTTTGCGGGGAGCTTCAGATACGCAGTATTTT. Filled out from reference TRBV9 and TRBJ2-3, the complete variable domain reads DSGVTQTPKHLITATGQRVTLRCSPRSGDLSVYWYQQSLDQGLQFLIQYYNGEERAKGNILERFSAQQFPDLHSELNLSSLELGDSALYFCASSAALLRGASDTQYFGPGTRLTVL.

This clonotype was seen a few times. The rearrangement uses TRBV5-1 and TRBJ2-7, with a tentative D call TRBD2 (6 bases). The V end lost 0 bases, the J end lost 2 bases, and 12 bases lay between the germline ends. The CDR3 spans 15 residues. Germline CDR1 and CDR2: SGHRS and YFSETQ. Here the CDR3 DNA reads TGCGCCAGCAGCTTGGTTGGGACGGGAGCCTACGAGCAGTACTTC. Protein product: CASSLVGTGAYEQYF. The full variable domain, its missing parts supplied by reference TRBV5-1 and TRBJ2-7, is KAGVTQTPRYLIKTRGQQVTLSCSPISGHRSVSWYQQTPGQGLQFLFEYFSETQRNKGNFPGRFSGRQFSNSRSEMNVSTLELGDSALYLCASSLVGTGAYEQYFGPGTRLTVT.

The rearrangement uses TRBV3-1 and TRBJ1-1, with D possibly matching TRBD1 (6 bases). The germline V and J ends were trimmed by 4 bases and 7 bases, with 16 bases remaining between them. The CDR3 is 14 amino acids. Germline V gene data show CDR1 as LGHDT and CDR2 as YNNKEL (reference sequence). Written as DNA, the CDR3 is TGTGCCAGCAGCCTTACAGGGAGGCCTGATGAAGCTTTCTTT. This encodes CASSLTGRPDEAFF.

This clonotype turned up a few times. The V call is TRBV20-1, the J call TRBJ2-1; TRBD2 might be the D (6 bases). V was cut by 3 bases and J by 3 bases, with 12 bases left in between. Germline CDR1 and CDR2: DFQATT and SNEGSKA (reference sequence). The CDR3 has 14 residues. CDR3 coding DNA: TGCAGTGCTAGGATAGCGGAACTCTACAATGAGCAGTTCTTC. It codes for CSARIAELYNEQFF.